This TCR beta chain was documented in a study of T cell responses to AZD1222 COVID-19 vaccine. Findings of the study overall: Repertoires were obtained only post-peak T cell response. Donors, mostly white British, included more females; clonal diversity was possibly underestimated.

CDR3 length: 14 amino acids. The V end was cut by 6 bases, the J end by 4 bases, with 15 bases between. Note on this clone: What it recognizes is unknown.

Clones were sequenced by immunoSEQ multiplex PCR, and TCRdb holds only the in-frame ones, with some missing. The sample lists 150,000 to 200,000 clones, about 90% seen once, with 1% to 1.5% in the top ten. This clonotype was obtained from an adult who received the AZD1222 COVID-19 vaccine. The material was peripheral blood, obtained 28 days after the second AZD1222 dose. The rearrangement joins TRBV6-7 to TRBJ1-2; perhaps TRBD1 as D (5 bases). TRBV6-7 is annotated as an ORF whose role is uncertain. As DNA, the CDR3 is TGTGCCAGCAGAGATACCGGGACCACCTATGGCTACACCTTC. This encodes CASRDTGTTYGYTF.